This T cell receptor beta chain comes out of a study of T cells in Graves' hyperthyroidism and ophthalmopathy. About the study: The authors collected peripheral blood at initial diagnosis, before any treatment.

Clinical symptoms, serum thyroxine and TRAb, thyroid ultrasound and orbital computed tomography together formed the diagnostic basis. A roughly 9.3 ml volume of fresh peripheral blood provided the PBMCs. Many counts were recorded for this clonotype. What it recognizes is unknown. TCR beta CDR3 sequences were amplified from RNA transcripts. Researchers ran a first-round RT-PCR on the TCR CDR3 using the HTBI primer set. TCRdb called the multiplex PCR reads again in MiXCR, with one record for every CDR3 protein. The sample lists about 700,000 distinct CDR3 sequences; 14% were seen once. The CDR3 is 13 residues long. The germline V and J ends were trimmed by 0 bases and 8 bases, with 13 bases remaining between them. Germline CDR1 DFQATT, CDR2 SNEGSKA (reference sequence). Points from the study as a whole: Most expanded thyroid clonotypes above 0.001 recurred in blood.

This receptor was obtained from a woman younger than 35 with Graves' hyperthyroidism. Sequences were obtained from blood. V usage is TRBV20-1 and J usage is TRBJ1-2; unclear D gene. The CDR3 reads CSAREPGSRGYTF. As DNA, the CDR3 is TGCAGTGCTAGAGAACCGGGATCTCGCGGCTACACCTTC.